The 25 T cell receptor beta chains listed next were all sequenced from one sample in a study of cytomegalovirus exposure and HLA in healthy donors. PCR employed 60 Vbeta and 13 Jbeta primers. This table comes from immunoSEQ multiplex PCR, and its TCRdb copy is limited to in-frame clones, with some not included. The sample has some 71,000 clones; about 74% are singletons. The sample comprised PBMCs. Every receptor here comes from a woman in her twenties or thirties in good health and CMV-seropositive.

This clone was observed a handful of times. The V call is TRBV7-9, the J call TRBJ2-2; D might be TRBD2 (5 bases). V was clipped by 3 bases and J by 1 base, with 6 bases between them. This CDR3 spans 14 amino acids. Germline V gives CDR1 SEHNR, CDR2 FQNEAQ (reference sequence). The CDR3 bases are TGTGCCAGCAGCTTGGACTGGAACACCGGGGAGCTGTTTTTT. It yields the protein CASSLDWNTGELFF.

The chain uses TRBV13 and TRBJ1-2; weak D call: TRBD1 (6 bases). The CDR3 runs 13 residues. Germline CDR1 and CDR2: PRHDT and FYEKMQ (reference sequence). V dropped 5 bases and J dropped 6 bases, with 13 bases sitting between them. The DNA of the CDR3 is TGTGCCAGCAGCGCAGGGGTCGAGAATGGCTACACCTTC. It is translated as CASSAGVENGYTF.

J is TRBJ2-2 and V is TRBV30, with D uncertain. The germline gives CDR1 GTSNPN, CDR2 SVGIG (reference sequence). The CDR3 spans 12 residues. V lost 2 bases and J lost 5, with 6 bases in between. This CDR3 is CAWSWQTGELFF. As DNA, the CDR3 is TGTGCCTGGAGTTGGCAAACCGGGGAGCTGTTTTTT.

The J gene is TRBJ2-5, the V gene TRBV11-2, with TRBD2 matching 16 bases. With V trimmed by 6 bases and J by 2 bases, 12 bases remained unmatched. Germline CDR1 reads SGHAT; CDR2 reads FQNNGV. The CDR3 extends over 19 amino acids. CDR3 residues: CASRRNPGLAGGHQETQYF. The CDR3 DNA reads TGTGCCAGCAGACGAAATCCGGGACTAGCGGGAGGGCATCAAGAGACCCAGTACTTC. Using reference TRBV11-2 and TRBJ2-5 for the parts outside the CDR3, the full variable domain is EAGVAQSPRYKIIEKRQSVAFWCNPISGHATLYWYQQILGQGPKLLIQFQNNGVVDDSQLPKDRFSAERLKGVDSTLKIQPAKLEDSAVYLCASRRNPGLAGGHQETQYFGPGTRLLVL.

The chain joins TRBV28 to TRBJ1-4, with TRBD1 as a possible D gene (5 bases). CDR1 is MDHEN, CDR2 SYDVKM, per germline. Trimming took off 6 bases at V and 8 bases at J, with 19 bases between the two ends. This CDR3 contains 15 residues. The CDR3, as DNA: TGTGCCAGCAGACTCACAGGAACTATCTCGGAAAAACTGTTTTTT. Its translation is CASRLTGTISEKLFF.

The rearrangement uses TRBV28 and TRBJ1-5; D is perhaps TRBD1 (6 bases). CDR1 MDHEN and CDR2 SYDVKM come from the germline V gene. This CDR3 contains 16 residues. V gave up 5 bases and J gave up 6 bases, with 20 bases separating them. This chain's CDR3 is CASSSIIRQDGQPQHF. In nucleotides, the CDR3 is TGTGCCAGCAGTAGCATTATTAGACAGGATGGTCAGCCCCAGCATTTT. Using reference TRBV28 and TRBJ1-5 for the parts outside the CDR3, the full variable domain is DVKVTQSSRYLVKRTGEKVFLECVQDMDHENMFWYRQDPGLGLRLIYFSYDVKMKEKGDIPEGYSVSREKKERFSLILESASTNQTSMYLCASSSIIRQDGQPQHFGDGTRLSIL.

The chain recombines TRBV7-6 with TRBJ2-2; 7 bases align to TRBD1. The J segment lost 7 bases and the V segment lost 5 bases, leaving 13 bases of the junction unmatched. The CDR3 consists of 16 residues. Germline V CDR1 and CDR2: SGHVS, FNYEAQ. CDR3 nucleotides: TGTGCCAGCAGCACTCTCCGAGACAGGGATGTCGGGGAGCTGTTTTTT. Its protein is CASSTLRDRDVGELFF. Looking up the rest from reference TRBV7-6 and TRBJ2-2 gives the full variable domain: GAGVSQSPRYKVTKRGQDVALRCDPISGHVSLYWYRQALGQGPEFLTYFNYEAQQDKSGLPNDRFSAERPEGSISTLTIQRTEQRDSAMYRCASSTLRDRDVGELFFGEGSRLTVL.

The chain links TRBV5-1 to TRBJ1-2; tentative D call: TRBD1 (6 bases). The CDR3 runs to 14 residues. CDR1 and CDR2 (germline): SGHRS, YFSETQ. Between the trimmed V and J ends, which lost 4 bases and 4 bases, there was a span of 14 bases. CDR3 sequence reads: CASSLRQAGYGYTF. The CDR3 DNA sequence: TGCGCCAGCAGCCTCCGACAGGCGGGCTATGGCTACACCTTC.

This rearrangement joins TRBV29-1 to TRBJ1-5, with 8 bases that match TRBD1. CDR1 and CDR2 (germline): SQVTM, ANQGSEA. This CDR3 has 14 residues. V trimming: 6 bases; J trimming: 6 bases; junction bases outside the gene matches: 10. DNA of the CDR3: TGCAGCGTCGCTAAGGACAGGGATTCTCAGCCCCAGCATTTT. Translation: CSVAKDRDSQPQHF.

The chain is built from TRBV28 and TRBJ1-2, with D unresolved. With 6 bases removed from V and 3 bases from J, the gap between germline ends came to 11 bases. Germline lookup yields CDR1 MDHEN and CDR2 SYDVKM. The CDR3 sequence is 13 residues long. CDR3 DNA sequence: TGTGCCAGCAGCCCCGCGGTCTACTATGGCTACACCTTC. This gives the protein CASSPAVYYGYTF.

The J gene is TRBJ2-4, the V gene TRBV7-8; D possibly corresponds to TRBD1 (5 bases). CDR1 is SGHVS, CDR2 FQNEAQ, per germline. V shed 1 base and J shed 3 bases, with 10 bases lying between them. The CDR3 sequence is 15 residues long. As DNA, the CDR3 is TGTGCCAGCAGCTTAGAGGGGTTCGGCAAAAACATTCAGTACTTC. Translation gives CASSLEGFGKNIQYF.

V usage is TRBV30 and J usage is TRBJ2-6, with D possibly being TRBD2 (6 bases). CDR1 and CDR2 from the germline V gene are GTSNPN and SVGIG (reference sequence). The V gene lost 7 bases and the J gene lost 0 bases, with 19 bases spanning the gap. The CDR3 covers 17 residues. The CDR3 bases are TGTGCCTACCTACCCCGGGAGCGAAGCTCTGGGGCCAACGTCCTGACTTTC. Amino acid sequence: CAYLPRERSSGANVLTF.

The chain recombines TRBV29-1 with TRBJ1-1, with a possible D match to TRBD1 (6 bases). Trimming stripped 6 bases from V and 6 bases from J, with 20 bases between. Germline V gene lookup returns CDR1 SQVTM and CDR2 ANQGSEA. The CDR3 covers 14 residues. The CDR3, as DNA: TGCAGCGTATCGGGACACCTAGTATTTTCTGAAGCTTTCTTT. Its translation: CSVSGHLVFSEAFF.

This clone was counted only a few times. The chain is built from TRBV4-3 and TRBJ2-3; D remains unclear. With 1 base removed from V and 4 bases from J, the gap between germline ends came to 6 bases. The V gene's germline CDR1 is LGHNA and CDR2 YSLEER. This CDR3 comprises 13 residues. The CDR3 DNA reads as TGCGCCAGCAGCCAAGTCCCGGCAGATACGCAGTATTTT. Translation: CASSQVPADTQYF.

The chain is built from TRBV18 and TRBJ2-2; 8 bases match TRBD1. Germline CDR1 and CDR2: KGHSH and LQKENI. The CDR3 runs to 13 residues. Trimming cost V 5 bases and J 4 bases; bases outside gene matches: 0. CDR3 nucleotides: TGTGCCAGCTCAGACAGGGGCACCGGGGAGCTGTTTTTT. Its protein is CASSDRGTGELFF.

V and J are TRBV6-6 and TRBJ2-6, with D unclear. V lost 3 bases and J lost 0, with 9 bases in between. CDR3 length: 16 amino acids. Germline V CDR1 and CDR2: MNHNY, SVGAGI (reference sequence). The CDR3 loop reads CASSYQQASGANVLTF. The CDR3, as DNA: TGTGCCAGCAGTTATCAGCAGGCCTCTGGGGCCAACGTCCTGACTTTC.

The rearrangement joins TRBV6-5 to TRBJ1-1, with 9 bases that match TRBD1. V gave up 5 bases and J gave up 5 bases; unmatched junction bases: 9. Germline CDR1 reads MNHEY; CDR2 reads SVGAGI. The CDR3 contains 15 residues. The CDR3 reads CASSNTGTGSTEAFF. CDR3 nucleotides: TGTGCCAGCAGTAACACCGGGACAGGGTCTACTGAAGCTTTCTTT.

J is TRBJ2-2 and V is TRBV5-4, with D hard to call. With 7 bases removed from V and 4 bases from J, the gap between germline ends came to 11 bases. The CDR3 has 13 residues. The germline gives CDR1 SGHNT, CDR2 YYREEE (reference sequence). The CDR3 spells CASRRSFTGELFF. In DNA, the CDR3 is TGTGCCAGCCGCCGGTCTTTCACCGGGGAGCTGTTTTTT.

V usage is TRBV10-3 and J usage is TRBJ2-5; 13 bases map to TRBD2. J gave up 4 bases and V 6 bases, and 5 bases lay outside the gene matches. The CDR3 is made up of 15 amino acids. Germline V lookup: CDR1 ENHRY, CDR2 SYGVKD. CDR3 coding DNA: TGTGCCATCAGCGGGGGACTAGCGGGACGAGAGACCCAGTACTTC. Its translation is CAISGGLAGRETQYF.

This sequence joins TRBV11-2 and TRBJ1-1; 9 bases are shared with TRBD1. The CDR3 is 14 amino acids. Germline CDR1 is SGHAT and CDR2 is FQNNGV. Germline trimming cut 1 base from V and 6 bases from J; bases unmatched to any gene: 3. The CDR3 loop reads CASSLGTGAPEAFF. DNA for the CDR3: TGTGCCAGCAGCTTAGGGACAGGGGCCCCTGAAGCTTTCTTT.

The chain combines TRBV18 with TRBJ1-1; no reliable D call. The CDR3 runs to 13 residues. Trimming took 3 bases from V and 3 from J, leaving 8 bases between them. Germline V gene data show CDR1 as KGHSH and CDR2 as LQKENI. CDR3 protein: CASSPRGDTEAFF. The CDR3, as DNA: TGTGCCAGCTCACCCCGCGGAGACACTGAAGCTTTCTTT.

The chain uses TRBV19 and TRBJ1-2, with unresolved D. This CDR3 is 12 amino acids long. Germline loops: CDR1 LNHDA, CDR2 SQIVND (reference sequence). Trimming took off 5 bases at V and 4 bases at J, with 8 bases between the two ends. CDR3 coding DNA: TGTGCCAGTAGTGTTCACAGCTATGGCTACACCTTC. Protein sequence: CASSVHSYGYTF.

This clone was counted a single time. The chain is built from TRBV10-3 and TRBJ1-2; 8 nucleotides align to TRBD1. CDR1 is ENHRY and CDR2 is SYGVKD in the germline V gene. The CDR3 totals 15 residues. J gave up 0 bases and V 2 bases, and 2 bases lay outside the gene matches. The CDR3 DNA reads as TGTGCCATCAGTGAGGGACAGGGAGCTAACTATGGCTACACCTTC. Translating it yields CAISEGQGANYGYTF.

V is TRBV7-2 and J is TRBJ1-1; D is ambiguous. V was shortened by 7 bases and J by 9 bases, with 15 bases between the two germline ends. This CDR3 has 12 amino acids. In germline, CDR1 is SGHTA, CDR2 FQGNSA. DNA for the CDR3: TGTGCCAGCACAACCCCACGGAGCAAAGCTTTCTTT. Amino acids: CASTTPRSKAFF.

The chain recombines TRBV7-9 with TRBJ1-1; D may be TRBD1 (5 bases). This CDR3 is built from 14 residues. The germline V gene has CDR1 SEHNR and CDR2 FQNEAQ (reference sequence). Trimming stripped 0 bases from V and 4 bases from J, with 9 bases between. CDR3 in DNA: TGTGCCAGCAGCTTAGCCGCTAGGGGCACTGAAGCTTTCTTT. This sequence encodes CASSLAARGTEAFF.